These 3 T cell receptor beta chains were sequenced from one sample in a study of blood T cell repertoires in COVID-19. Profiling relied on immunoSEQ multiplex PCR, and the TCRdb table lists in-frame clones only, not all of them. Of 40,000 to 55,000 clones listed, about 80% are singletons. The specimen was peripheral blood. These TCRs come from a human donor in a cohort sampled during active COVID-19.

Written as DNA, the CDR3 is TGTGCCAGCAGCGCGCAGGGGGCTCGGGGCTACACCTTC. This sequence encodes CASSAQGARGYTF. The gene calls are TRBV7-9 and TRBJ1-2, with TRBD1 matching 8 bases. The junction had 7 bases not matched to a gene; V was cut back by 5 bases and J by 8 bases. CDR3 length: 13 residues. Looked up from germline, CDR1 is SEHNR and CDR2 is FQNEAQ (reference sequence). Drawing the rest from reference TRBV7-9 and TRBJ1-2, the complete variable domain is DTGVSQNPRHKITKRGQNVTFRCDPISEHNRLYWYRQTLGQGPEFLTYFQNEAQLEKSRLLSDRFSAERPKGSFSTLEIQRTEQGDSAMYLCASSAQGARGYTFGSGTRLTVV.

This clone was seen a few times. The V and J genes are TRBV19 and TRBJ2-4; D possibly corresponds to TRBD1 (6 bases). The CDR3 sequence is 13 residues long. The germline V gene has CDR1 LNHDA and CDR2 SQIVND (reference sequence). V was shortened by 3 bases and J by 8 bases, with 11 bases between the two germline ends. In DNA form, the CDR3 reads TGTGCCAGTAGTATGAACAGGGCGGACATTCAGTACTTC. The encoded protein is CASSMNRADIQYF.

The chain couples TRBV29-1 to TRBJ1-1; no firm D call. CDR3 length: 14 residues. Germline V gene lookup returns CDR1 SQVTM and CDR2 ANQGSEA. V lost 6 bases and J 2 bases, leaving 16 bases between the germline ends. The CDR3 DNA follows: TGCAGCGTAAAATGGGCAGACCAAAACACTGAAGCTTTCTTT. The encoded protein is CSVKWADQNTEAFF. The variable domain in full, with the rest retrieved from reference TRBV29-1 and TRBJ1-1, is SAVISQKPSRDICQRGTSLTIQCQVDSQVTMMFWYRQQPGQSLTLIATANQGSEATYESGFVIDKFPISRPNLTFSTLTVSNMSPEDSSIYLCSVKWADQNTEAFFGQGTRLTVV.